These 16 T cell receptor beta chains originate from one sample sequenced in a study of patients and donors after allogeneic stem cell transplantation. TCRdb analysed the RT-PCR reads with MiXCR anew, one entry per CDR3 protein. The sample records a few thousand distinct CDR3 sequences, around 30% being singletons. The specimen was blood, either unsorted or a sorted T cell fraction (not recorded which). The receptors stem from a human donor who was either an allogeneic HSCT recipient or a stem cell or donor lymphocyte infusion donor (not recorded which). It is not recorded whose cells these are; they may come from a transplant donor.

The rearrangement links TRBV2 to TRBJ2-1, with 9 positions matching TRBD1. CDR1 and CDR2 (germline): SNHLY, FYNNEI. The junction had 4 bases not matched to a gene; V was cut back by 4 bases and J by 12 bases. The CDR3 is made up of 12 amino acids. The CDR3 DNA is TGTGCCAGCAGTGGGGACAGGGTTTCGCAGTTCTTC. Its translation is CASSGDRVSQFF. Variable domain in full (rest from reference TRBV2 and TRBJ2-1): EPEVTQTPSHQVTQMGQEVILRCVPISNHLYFYWYRQILGQKVEFLVSFYNNEISEKSEIFDDQFSVERPDGSNFTLKIRSTKLEDSAMYFCASSGDRVSQFFGPGTRLTVL.

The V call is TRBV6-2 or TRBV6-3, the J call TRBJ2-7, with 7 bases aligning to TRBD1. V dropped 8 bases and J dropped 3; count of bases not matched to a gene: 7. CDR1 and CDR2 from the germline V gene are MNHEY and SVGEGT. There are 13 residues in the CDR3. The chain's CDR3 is CASLGTVNYEQYF. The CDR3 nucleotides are TGTGCCAGCTTAGGGACAGTGAACTACGAGCAGTACTTC.

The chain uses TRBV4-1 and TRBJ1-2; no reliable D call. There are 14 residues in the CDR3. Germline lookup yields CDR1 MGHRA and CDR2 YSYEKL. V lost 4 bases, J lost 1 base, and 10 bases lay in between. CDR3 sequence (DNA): TGCGCCAGCAGCCCCCGCGGGGTTAACTATGGCTACACCTTC. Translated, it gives CASSPRGVNYGYTF.

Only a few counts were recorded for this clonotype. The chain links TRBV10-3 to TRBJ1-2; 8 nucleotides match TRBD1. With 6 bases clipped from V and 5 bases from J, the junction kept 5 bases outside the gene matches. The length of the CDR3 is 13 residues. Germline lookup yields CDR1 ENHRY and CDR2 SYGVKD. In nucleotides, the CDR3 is TGTGCCATCAGCCCACAGGGGGGATATGGCTACACCTTC. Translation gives CAISPQGGYGYTF.

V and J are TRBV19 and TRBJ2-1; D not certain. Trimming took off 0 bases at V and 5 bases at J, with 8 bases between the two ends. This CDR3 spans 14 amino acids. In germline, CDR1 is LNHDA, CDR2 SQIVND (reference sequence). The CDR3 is CASSIELENNEQFF. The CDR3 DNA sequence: TGTGCCAGTAGTATAGAATTGGAGAACAATGAGCAGTTCTTC. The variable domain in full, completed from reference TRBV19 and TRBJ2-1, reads DGGITQSPKYLFRKEGQNVTLSCEQNLNHDAMYWYRQDPGQGLRLIYYSQIVNDFQKGDIAEGYSVSREKKESFPLTVTSAQKNPTAFYLCASSIELENNEQFFGPGTRLTVL.

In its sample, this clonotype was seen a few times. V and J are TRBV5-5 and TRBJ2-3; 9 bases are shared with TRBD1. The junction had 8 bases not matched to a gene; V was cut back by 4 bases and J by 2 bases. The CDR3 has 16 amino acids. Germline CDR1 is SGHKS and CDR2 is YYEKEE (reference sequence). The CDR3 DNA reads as TGTGCCAGCAGCCGCACCGGGACAGGGCTCACAGATACGCAGTATTTT. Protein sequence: CASSRTGTGLTDTQYF. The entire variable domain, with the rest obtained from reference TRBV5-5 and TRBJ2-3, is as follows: DAGVTQSPTHLIKTRGQQVTLRCSPISGHKSVSWYQQVLGQGPQFIFQYYEKEERGRGNFPDRFSARQFPNYSSELNVNALLLGDSALYLCASSRTGTGLTDTQYFGPGTRLTVL.

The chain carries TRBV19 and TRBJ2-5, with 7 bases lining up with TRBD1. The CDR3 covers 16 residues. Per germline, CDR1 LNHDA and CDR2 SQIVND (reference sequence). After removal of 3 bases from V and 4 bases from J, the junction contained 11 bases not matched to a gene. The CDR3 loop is CASSMLSTGRGETQYF. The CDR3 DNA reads TGTGCCAGTAGTATGCTCTCGACAGGGAGAGGAGAGACCCAGTACTTC.

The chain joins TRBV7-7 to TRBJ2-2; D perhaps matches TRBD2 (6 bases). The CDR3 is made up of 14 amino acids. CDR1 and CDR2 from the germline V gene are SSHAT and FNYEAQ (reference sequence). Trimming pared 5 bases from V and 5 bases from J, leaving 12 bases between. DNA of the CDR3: TGTGCCAGCAGCACCGGGACTTCTACCGGGGAGCTGTTTTTT. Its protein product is CASSTGTSTGELFF.

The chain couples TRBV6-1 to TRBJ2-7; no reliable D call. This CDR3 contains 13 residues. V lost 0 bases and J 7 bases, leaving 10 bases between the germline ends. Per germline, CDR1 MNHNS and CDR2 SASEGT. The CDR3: CASSEAGFGEQYF. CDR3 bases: TGTGCCAGCAGTGAAGCTGGATTTGGGGAGCAGTACTTC.

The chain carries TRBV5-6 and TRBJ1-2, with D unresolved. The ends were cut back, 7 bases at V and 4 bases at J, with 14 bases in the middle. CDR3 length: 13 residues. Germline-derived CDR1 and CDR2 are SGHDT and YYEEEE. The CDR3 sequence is CASFEGSGYGYTF. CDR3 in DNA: TGTGCCAGCTTCGAAGGGAGCGGCTATGGCTACACCTTC.

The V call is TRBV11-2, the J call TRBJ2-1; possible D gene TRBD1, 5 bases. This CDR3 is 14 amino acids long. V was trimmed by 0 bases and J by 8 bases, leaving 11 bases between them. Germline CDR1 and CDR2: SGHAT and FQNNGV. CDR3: CASSLEQGSHEQFF. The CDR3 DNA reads TGTGCCAGCAGCTTAGAGCAGGGTAGTCATGAGCAGTTCTTC.

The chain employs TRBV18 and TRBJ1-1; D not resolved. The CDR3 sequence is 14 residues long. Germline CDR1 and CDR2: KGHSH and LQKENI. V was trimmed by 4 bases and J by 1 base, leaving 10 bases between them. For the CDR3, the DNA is TGTGCCAGCTCACGATCCGGGGAGAACACTGAAGCTTTCTTT. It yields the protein CASSRSGENTEAFF.

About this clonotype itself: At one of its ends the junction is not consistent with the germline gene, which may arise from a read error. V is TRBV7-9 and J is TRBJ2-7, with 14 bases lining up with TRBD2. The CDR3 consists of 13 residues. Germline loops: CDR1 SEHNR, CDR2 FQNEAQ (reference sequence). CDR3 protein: CASTGTSGRGADF. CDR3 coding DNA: TGTGCCAGCACCGGGACTAGCGGGAGAGGTGCGGACTTC.

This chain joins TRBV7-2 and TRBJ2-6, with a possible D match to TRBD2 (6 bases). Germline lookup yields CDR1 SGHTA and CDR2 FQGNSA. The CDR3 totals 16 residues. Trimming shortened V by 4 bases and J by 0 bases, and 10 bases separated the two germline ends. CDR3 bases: TGTGCCAGCAGCTACACCGGGGGCTCTGGGGCCAACGTCCTGACTTTC. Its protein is CASSYTGGSGANVLTF.

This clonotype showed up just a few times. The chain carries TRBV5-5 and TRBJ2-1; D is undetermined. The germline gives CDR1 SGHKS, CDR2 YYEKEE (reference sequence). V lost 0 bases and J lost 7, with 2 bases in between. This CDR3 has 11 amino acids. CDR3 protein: CASSLENEQFF. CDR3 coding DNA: TGTGCCAGCAGCTTGGAAAATGAGCAGTTCTTC.

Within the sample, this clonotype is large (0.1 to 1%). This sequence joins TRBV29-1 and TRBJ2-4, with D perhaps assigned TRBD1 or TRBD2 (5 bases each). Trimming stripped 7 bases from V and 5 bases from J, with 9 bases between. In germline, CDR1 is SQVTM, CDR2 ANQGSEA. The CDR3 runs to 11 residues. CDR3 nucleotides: TGCAGCGGTGGGACGCAAAACATTCAGTACTTC. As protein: CSGGTQNIQYF.